This is a list of T cell receptor beta chains from one sample in a study of early T cells in non-severe SARS-CoV-2 infection. Each CDR3 protein gets one entry after TCRdb re-called the 5' RACE reads with MiXCR. The table has about 100,000 distinct CDR3 sequences, about 13% seen once. Sequenced sample: whole blood. All receptors come from an adult who was a healthcare worker with PCR-confirmed SARS-CoV-2 infection or an uninfected control (not recorded which). The CDR3 runs from the conserved cysteine through the conserved F or W. A D gene is named only where the DNA matches it firmly. Size tells how often a clone was seen (once, few, many) or the class of an expanded clone, and some rows leave it out.

J: TRBJ1-1
D: .
V: TRBV29-1
size: .
CDR3: CSVVQVAEAFF
DNA: TGCAGCGTTGTTCAGGTCGCTGAAGCTTTCTTT

J: TRBJ1-6
D: .
V: TRBV9
size: once
CDR3: CAPISSGGRISSPLHF
DNA: TGTGCCCCCATTTCGTCCGGGGGTCGGATTAGTTCACCCCTCCACTTT

J: TRBJ2-7
D: TRBD1
V: TRBV3-1
size: many
CDR3: CASALSGTGGYEQYF
DNA: TGTGCCAGTGCCCTCTCCGGGACAGGTGGATACGAGCAGTACTTC

J: TRBJ2-7
D: .
V: TRBV2
size: few
CDR3: CASNSYEQYF
DNA: TGTGCCAGCAATAGCTACGAGCAGTACTTC

J: TRBJ1-4
D: TRBD1
V: TRBV29-1
size: .
CDR3: CSGRDRDNEKLFF
DNA: TGCAGCGGGAGGGACAGGGACAATGAAAAACTGTTTTTT

J: TRBJ2-6
D: TRBD1
V: TRBV19
size: many
CDR3: CASSMRTGGPGANVLTF
DNA: TGTGCCAGTAGTATGAGGACAGGGGGGCCTGGGGCCAACGTCCTGACTTTC

J: TRBJ1-2
D: .
V: TRBV18
size: many
CDR3: CASSPPTDFYGYTF
DNA: TGTGCCAGCTCACCACCGACAGATTTCTATGGCTACACCTTC

J: TRBJ1-1
D: .
V: TRBV28
size: .
CDR3: CASSSVPGEAPMVAFF
DNA: TGTGCCAGCAGTTCAGTCCCCGGGGAGGCCCCGATGGTAGCTTTCTTT

J: TRBJ2-1
D: .
V: TRBV10-2
size: few
CDR3: CASSQNEQFF
DNA: TGCGCCAGCAGTCAGAATGAGCAGTTCTTC

J: TRBJ2-3
D: .
V: TRBV4-1
size: .
CDR3: CASSQALEAQYF
DNA: TGCGCCAGCAGCCAAGCCTTGGAGGCGCAGTATTTT

J: TRBJ1-4
D: .
V: TRBV12-3/TRBV12-4
size: .
CDR3: CASRPQGATNEKLFF
DNA: TGTGCCAGCAGACCACAGGGAGCAACTAATGAAAAACTGTTTTTT

J: TRBJ2-7
D: .
V: TRBV10-2
size: many
CDR3: CASRRTVNEQYF
DNA: TGCGCCAGCCGCAGGACAGTGAACGAGCAGTACTTC

J: TRBJ1-1
D: .
V: TRBV29-1
size: .
CDR3: CSYRQNTEAFF
DNA: TGCAGCTACCGGCAGAACACTGAAGCTTTCTTT

J: TRBJ2-1
D: TRBD1
V: TRBV5-1
size: .
CDR3: CASSLRRTGGNNEQFF
DNA: TGCGCCAGCAGCTTGAGAAGGACAGGGGGGAACAATGAGCAGTTCTTC

J: TRBJ2-2
D: .
V: TRBV6-5
size: few
CDR3: CASSQSDTGELFF
DNA: TGTGCCAGCAGCCAGAGCGATACCGGGGAGCTGTTTTTT

J: TRBJ2-1
D: .
V: TRBV6-5
size: many
CDR3: CASSYSMPGAGNEQFF
DNA: TGTGCCAGCAGTTACTCGATGCCGGGGGCCGGGAATGAGCAGTTCTTC

J: TRBJ2-2
D: .
V: TRBV25-1
size: many
CDR3: CASSDTNTGELFF
DNA: TGTGCCAGCAGTGATACGAACACCGGGGAGCTGTTTTTT

J: TRBJ2-3
D: TRBD2
V: TRBV13
size: few
CDR3: CASSSGLAGGPYTDTQYF
DNA: TGTGCCAGCAGCAGTGGACTAGCGGGGGGTCCCTACACAGATACGCAGTATTTT

J: TRBJ2-1
D: .
V: TRBV18
size: few
CDR3: CASHPPGRASSYNEQFF
DNA: TGTGCCAGCCATCCCCCGGGCCGGGCGAGCTCCTACAATGAGCAGTTCTTC

J: TRBJ1-2
D: .
V: TRBV11-2
size: .
CDR3: CASRRLTGRTNYGYTF
DNA: TGTGCCAGCAGACGACTAACAGGGAGAACTAACTATGGCTACACCTTC

J: TRBJ1-5
D: .
V: TRBV20-1
size: many
CDR3: CSARTGANQPQHF
DNA: TGCAGTGCTAGGACAGGCGCAAATCAGCCCCAGCATTTT

J: TRBJ2-2
D: .
V: TRBV2
size: many
CDR3: CASSSIGVTGELFF
DNA: TGTGCCAGCAGCTCCATCGGGGTCACCGGGGAGCTGTTTTTT

J: TRBJ1-1
D: .
V: TRBV5-4
size: few
CDR3: CASGESVNTEAFF
DNA: TGTGCCAGCGGAGAATCGGTGAACACTGAAGCTTTCTTT

J: TRBJ1-2
D: TRBD1
V: TRBV28
size: .
CDR3: CASRGGNYGYTF
DNA: TGTGCCAGCAGAGGGGGCAACTATGGCTACACCTTC

J: TRBJ2-1
D: TRBD1
V: TRBV27
size: .
CDR3: CASRRDSYNEQFF
DNA: TGTGCCAGCAGGAGGGACAGTTACAATGAGCAGTTCTTC

J: TRBJ2-3
D: .
V: TRBV27
size: few
CDR3: CASSPGYTQYF
DNA: TGTGCCAGCAGTCCGGGGTACACGCAGTATTTT

J: TRBJ1-5
D: .
V: TRBV20-1
size: many
CDR3: CSAPRTGNQPQHF
DNA: TGCAGTGCTCCTAGGACAGGCAATCAGCCCCAGCATTTT

J: TRBJ2-7
D: .
V: TRBV2
size: .
CDR3: CAKKGDEQYF
DNA: TGTGCCAAAAAAGGGGACGAGCAGTACTTC

J: TRBJ1-2
D: .
V: TRBV6-5
size: .
CDR3: CASSPGPTYGYTF
DNA: TGTGCCAGCAGTCCGGGACCCACGTATGGCTACACCTTC

J: TRBJ1-1
D: .
V: TRBV6-6
size: few
CDR3: CASSSGPEFGSTEAFF
DNA: TGTGCCAGCAGTTCGGGGCCGGAATTCGGGAGCACTGAAGCTTTCTTT

J: TRBJ1-1
D: .
V: TRBV1
size: .
CDR3: CTSSPLQGGVEAFF
DNA: TGCACCAGCAGCCCTCTACAGGGGGGCGTTGAAGCTTTCTTT

J: TRBJ2-1
D: TRBD1
V: TRBV11-3
size: many
CDR3: CASSPNKGQEQFF
DNA: TGTGCCAGCAGCCCCAACAAGGGACAGGAGCAGTTCTTC

J: TRBJ2-1
D: .
V: TRBV7-9
size: few
CDR3: CASVTDEQFF
DNA: TGTGCCAGCGTAACCGATGAGCAGTTCTTC

J: TRBJ2-1
D: .
V: TRBV28
size: many
CDR3: CASSSRLLGHNEQFF
DNA: TGTGCCAGCAGTTCCCGACTCTTGGGCCACAATGAGCAGTTCTTC

J: TRBJ2-7
D: TRBD1
V: TRBV12-3/TRBV12-4
size: many
CDR3: CASSLGQGTSYEQYF
DNA: TGTGCCAGCAGTTTAGGACAGGGTACATCCTACGAGCAGTACTTC

J: TRBJ2-7
D: TRBD1
V: TRBV12-3/TRBV12-4
size: .
CDR3: CASSRPGTGSYEQYF
DNA: TGTGCCAGCAGTCGGCCCGGGACAGGTTCCTACGAGCAGTACTTC

J: TRBJ1-2
D: .
V: TRBV5-6
size: .
CDR3: CASSSRWDGYTF
DNA: TGTGCCAGCAGCTCCCGATGGGATGGCTACACCTTC

J: TRBJ2-7
D: TRBD1
V: TRBV9
size: many
CDR3: CASSVHGTGLSYEQYF
DNA: TGTGCCAGCAGCGTACATGGGACAGGGCTCTCCTACGAGCAGTACTTC

J: TRBJ2-5
D: TRBD1
V: TRBV11-2
size: many
CDR3: CASSFKGAGETQYF
DNA: TGTGCCAGCAGCTTCAAGGGGGCAGGAGAGACCCAGTACTTC

J: TRBJ1-6
D: .
V: TRBV12-3/TRBV12-4
size: many
CDR3: CASSRAPITPLHF
DNA: TGTGCCAGCAGTCGGGCACCTATTACACCCCTCCACTTT

J: TRBJ2-3
D: .
V: TRBV4-2
size: .
CDR3: CASSPQRDGTDTQYF
DNA: TGTGCCAGCAGCCCCCAACGGGACGGCACAGATACGCAGTATTTT

J: TRBJ2-2
D: TRBD1
V: TRBV5-1
size: many
CDR3: CASSSGQVNTGELFF
DNA: TGCGCCAGCAGCTCGGGACAGGTGAACACCGGGGAGCTGTTTTTT

J: TRBJ2-1
D: .
V: TRBV19
size: many
CDR3: CASSMEGRSYNEQFF
DNA: TGTGCCAGTAGTATGGAGGGACGCTCCTACAATGAGCAGTTCTTC

J: TRBJ2-7
D: TRBD2
V: TRBV3-1
size: many
CDR3: CASSLRSSGPYEQYF
DNA: TGTGCCAGCAGCCTCAGATCTAGCGGACCCTACGAGCAGTACTTC

J: TRBJ2-2
D: .
V: TRBV28
size: many
CDR3: CASIMAGGEDTGELFF
DNA: TGTGCCAGCATTATGGCAGGGGGGGAGGACACCGGGGAGCTGTTTTTT

J: TRBJ2-1
D: TRBD2
V: TRBV5-1
size: .
CDR3: CASSLWTSGGPNEQFF
DNA: TGCGCCAGCAGCTTGTGGACTAGCGGGGGGCCTAATGAGCAGTTCTTC

J: TRBJ2-3
D: TRBD2
V: TRBV6-5
size: few
CDR3: CASSYGASGVTDTQYF
DNA: TGTGCCAGCAGTTACGGTGCTAGCGGGGTAACAGATACGCAGTATTTT

J: TRBJ1-5
D: TRBD1
V: TRBV2
size: .
CDR3: CASNHWTGDQPQHF
DNA: TGTGCCAGCAACCACTGGACAGGGGATCAGCCCCAGCATTTT

J: TRBJ1-5
D: .
V: TRBV12-3/TRBV12-4
size: .
CDR3: CASSFNRAGQPQHF
DNA: TGTGCCAGCAGTTTCAACAGGGCAGGTCAGCCCCAGCATTTT

J: TRBJ2-7
D: .
V: TRBV7-6
size: many
CDR3: CASSLGTEPYEQYF
DNA: TGTGCCAGCAGCCTGGGGACCGAGCCCTACGAGCAGTACTTC

J: TRBJ1-1
D: .
V: TRBV7-3
size: .
CDR3: CASSLGGELNTEAFF
DNA: TGTGCCAGCAGCTTAGGCGGGGAATTGAACACTGAAGCTTTCTTT